A selection of T cell receptor beta chains follows, all from one sample in a study of technical replicates of blood from a few donors. Using immunoSEQ multiplex PCR, the repertoire was profiled, and TCRdb retains in-frame clones only, with some absent. The sample shows roughly 60,000 clones, 80% to 90% of them seen only once. Sequenced input: PBMCs. Every receptor here comes from a human donor in good health. Some clones in this sample may be carry-over from other donors' samples. The CDR3 runs from the conserved cysteine through the conserved F or W. The order of the fields is clone size, V gene, CDR3 protein. The listing skips clone size in some rows; elsewhere it reads once, few, many or a size class.

. TRBV7-2 CASSLHLNTEAFF
. TRBV12-5 CASGFTSGVSYEQYF
. TRBV4-1 CASSQLAGGLEQFF
once TRBV11-2 CASSLVTGYNEQFF
once TRBV5-5 CASRLTGGRSPLHF
. TRBV7-9 CASSSTTGTSGGRDGELFF
. TRBV5-1 CASSRSGGYYNEQFF
. TRBV4-2 CASSQVSEPEQFF
. TRBV4-1 CASSRDSLWQYF
. TRBV6-5 CASSNREGVRYEQYF
. TRBV12-5 CASGFDWTSVSYEQYF
. TRBV18 CASSPITWETQYF
. TRBV15 CATSRGRGFEYEQYF
once TRBV6-1 CASSRTSGDTGELFF
. TRBV10-1 CASSEWRASGSYEQYF
. TRBV7-9 CASSPSSGGSSNQPQHF
few TRBV7-3 CASSLQQTAEAFF
. TRBV18 CASSLTDRAGEQYF
. TRBV4-1 CASSVRTSGGVSYNEQFF
. TRBV6-1 CASSLAGNYNEQFF
. TRBV9 CASSPTGVNQPQHF
. TRBV9 CASSTTGGGNSRNEQFF
. TRBV27 CASSLTGGAGTEAFF
. TRBV6-1 CASSARKTGGNNQPQHF
few TRBV19 CASEVNRATGELFF
. TRBV7-8 CASSSWTGRTNTEAFF
. TRBV19 CASSIVAYQETQYF
. TRBV5-4 CASSRIDRLNTEAFF
. TRBV19 CATYLGQGIGAEAFF
. TRBV4-1 CASSQDGDRGPYQETQYF
. TRBV6-1 CASRSTGVGQPQHF
. TRBV2 CASSDPPTSFEQYF
. TRBV21-1 CASSTSSGSDSYNEQFF
few TRBV7-9 CASSRERHPYEQYF
once TRBV7-2 CASSQAVSYNEQFF
. TRBV13 CASSLRGLNTEAFF
. TRBV7-2 CASSLAGGPYEQYF
. TRBV12-5 CASGLATGLVGNTIYF
. TRBV7-2 CASSYDRDPYEQYF
. TRBV30 CAWGRLVMSIHEQFF
. TRBV6-5 CASSYANRATFGYTF
. TRBV5-6 CASSARLGLAGDNEQFF
. TRBV14 CASSQAGGGLTDTQYF
. TRBV9 CASSGSGTGSYEQYF
. TRBV7-9 CASSLSRDTGELFF
. TRBV29-1 CSSTGTRGGNEQFF
few TRBV4-3 CASSRTGTGNDIQYF
few TRBV5-1 CASSLMNLRDGYTF
. TRBV29-1 CSVEDSPVRETQYF
. TRBV5-1 CASASGGPYNEQFF
. TRBV18 CASSPHQYNEQFF
. TRBV6-5 CASSLDRGLGYTF
. TRBV5-1 CASSVDSTNEKLFF
. TRBV4-2 CASSHLTETYEQYF
once TRBV7-2 CASSLGTGLAGVSEQYF
. TRBV11-3 CASSLDSRETQYF
. TRBV30 CAWGQISSYNSPLHF
once TRBV2 CASSDHYEQYF
once TRBV19 CASSPGDRPTNYGYTF